This entry lists 8 T cell receptor beta chains sequenced from one sample in a study of tumor-infiltrating lymphocytes in primary liver carcinoma. Unsorted whole blood yielded blood RNA, and germline DNA was extracted as well. With around 520 ng total RNA as template and a constant-region primer, TCR beta cDNA was made. Slightly modified ARM-PCR, run as three nested multiplex PCR rounds, produced the TCR beta libraries. The first two PCR rounds used TRBV1-TRBV30 forward primers with a C-beta reverse primer, roughly 10 cycles each. A single record per CDR3 protein comes from TCRdb applying MiXCR to the multiplex PCR reads. The data show 180,000 or so distinct CDR3 sequences, 60% seen once. Sequencing input: peripheral blood. The source of these receptors is a man aged 35-49 years with primary liver carcinoma and hepatitis B virus infection.

The rearrangement joins TRBV28 to TRBJ1-4; tentative D call: TRBD1 (5 bases). Germline assignment: CDR1 MDHEN and CDR2 SYDVKM. The length of the CDR3 is 17 residues. Trimming took off 4 bases at V and 3 bases at J, with 18 bases between the two ends. The DNA of the CDR3 is TGTGCCAGCAGTTCACCCATCGGGGACTGGGCTAATGAAAAACTGTTTTTT. Translated, it gives CASSSPIGDWANEKLFF.

On this clonotype: The junction differs from germline at one of its ends, possibly a read error. This chain joins TRBV11-2 and TRBJ2-3; D possibly matches TRBD1 or TRBD2 (6 bases each). The CDR3 covers 17 residues. Germline V gene sequence: CDR1 SGHAT, CDR2 FQNNGV. Here the CDR3 DNA reads TGTGCCAGCAGCTCCCTTACCGGGACAACTAGCCCAGATACGGAGTATTTT. Its translation: CASSSLTGTTSPDTEYF.

Comments on this clonotype: This sequence may be a read error, since a much larger clone differs from it by one base. The chain combines TRBV4-1 with TRBJ2-5, with TRBD2 as a possible D gene (6 bases). This CDR3 contains 16 residues. Germline CDR1 MGHRA, CDR2 YSYEKL. Between the trimmed V and J ends, which lost 4 bases and 4 bases, there was a span of 19 bases. CDR3 in amino acids: CASSRPTRGAGETQYF. The CDR3 DNA reads as TGCGCCAGCAGCCGACCCACACGCGGGGCCGGAGAGACCCAGTACTTC.

The V and J genes are TRBV2 and TRBJ2-7; D may correspond to TRBD1 or TRBD2 (6 bases each). V was cut by 8 bases and J by 0 bases, with 8 bases left in between. Germline CDR1 is SNHLY and CDR2 is FYNNEI. CDR3 length: 12 amino acids. This CDR3 is CASGGGSYEQYF. The CDR3 region has the DNA TGTGCCAGCGGAGGGGGCTCCTACGAGCAGTACTTC. The full variable domain, completed using reference TRBV2 and TRBJ2-7, is EPEVTQTPSHQVTQMGQEVILRCVPISNHLYFYWYRQILGQKVEFLVSFYNNEISEKSEIFDDQFSVERPDGSNFTLKIRSTKLEDSAMYFCASGGGSYEQYFGPGTRLTVT.

Comment on this clonotype: The junction departs from the called germline gene at one end, perhaps through a read error. The V and J genes are TRBV11-1 and TRBJ2-7; D remains ambiguous. The CDR3 extends over 15 amino acids. Germline lookup yields CDR1 SGHAT and CDR2 FQDESV (reference sequence). The chain's CDR3 is CVSSFIFDSSYEQYF. The CDR3 nucleotides read TGTGTCAGCAGCTTTATCTTCGATTCCTCCTACGAGCAGTACTTC.

The gene calls are TRBV29-1 and TRBJ2-7; possibly TRBD1 for D (5 bases). Trimming stripped 5 bases from V and 5 bases from J, with 16 bases between. CDR3 size: 13 residues. Germline CDR1 SQVTM, CDR2 ANQGSEA. The CDR3 region is CSVSLDMVNEQYF. CDR3 sequence (DNA): TGCAGCGTTTCGTTGGACATGGTGAACGAGCAGTACTTC.

The J gene is TRBJ2-7, the V gene TRBV6-1; D is unresolved. The germline gives CDR1 MNHNS, CDR2 SASEGT. The V and J ends lost 1 base and 3 bases respectively, with 13 bases between them. The CDR3 loop spans 15 amino acids. The CDR3 DNA follows: TGTGCCAGCAGTGAAGAGGCAGGAGCCCTCTACGAGCAGTACTTC. The encoded protein is CASSEEAGALYEQYF.

Remarks on this clonotype: This may be a read error: a much more frequent sequence differs by one nucleotide. This chain uses TRBV11-3 with TRBJ2-3; 13 nucleotides match TRBD2. With V trimmed by 5 bases and J by 10 bases, 12 bases remained unmatched. This CDR3 region has 16 residues. CDR1 is SGHNT and CDR2 is YENEEA in the germline V gene. CDR3 in DNA: TGTGCCAGCAGCCTCGGGACTAGCGGGGATGCGCAGGCGCAGTATTTT. Protein product: CASSLGTSGDAQAQYF.